This T cell receptor (beta chain) was found in a study of neurological immune-mediated disorders. Volunteers at a blood bank in Maryland, USA, were the healthy controls. The V gene lost 5 bases and the J gene lost 5 bases, with 16 bases spanning the gap. Germline loops: CDR1 SGHRS, CDR2 YFSETQ. The CDR3 is 14 amino acids. TCRdb analysed the 5' RACE reads with MiXCR anew, one entry per CDR3 protein. The table lists about 79,000 distinct CDR3 sequences, 14% of them singletons. This clonotype was seen many times. The specimen was PBMCs. The rearrangement uses TRBV5-1 and TRBJ2-5; perhaps TRBD2 as D (6 bases). The origin of this receptor is a woman aged 50 to 60 in good health. This CDR3 reads CASSWRGEGETQYF. DNA for the CDR3: TGCGCCAGCAGTTGGAGGGGAGAAGGGGAGACCCAGTACTTC.